The source of this T cell receptor (beta chain) is a study of CD8 T cells in Susac syndrome. Across the whole study: Roughly eight of the sequenced Susac syndrome patients were in remission, and roughly 6 had active disease.

With regard to this clonotype: The antigen remains undetermined.

Germline-derived CDR1 and CDR2 are SGHRS and YFSETQ. Trimming pared 1 base from V and 4 bases from J, leaving 13 bases between. This CDR3 has 15 residues. Random hexamers were used to reverse transcribe an amount of about 0.45 to 1 ug RNA. TCRdb re-analysed the immunoSEQ multiplex PCR reads in MiXCR, keeping a single row per CDR3 protein. The table shows tens of thousands of distinct CDR3 sequences, with around 93% occurring only once. Broader study findings: Clonal expansion was absent from the CD4+ T cell repertoires in Susac syndrome.

V gene TRBV5-1 combines with J gene TRBJ2-3; either TRBD1 or TRBD2 may fit D (5 bases each). The TCR was taken from a human donor with Susac syndrome. Sequenced: CD4+ T cells from PBMCs. This chain's CDR3 is CASSLLGGISDTQYF. CDR3 in DNA: TGCGCCAGCAGCTTGCTTGGGGGTATTTCAGATACGCAGTATTTT.